Listed below are T cell receptor beta chains from one sample, sequenced in a study of T cell repertoires in cytomegalovirus infection. For these receptors, no antigen is known. TCRdb passed the reads through MiXCR, listing each CDR3 protein once. Of approximately 910,000 distinct CDR3 sequences in the sample, approximately 30% were seen once. The source material was cultured CD8+ T cells from PBMCs, sampled from culture after CMV antigen stimulation. These receptors all come from a human donor in good health (CMV status not recorded). Some clones in this sample may be carry-over from other donors' samples. CDR3s include the opening cysteine and the closing phenylalanine or tryptophan. Fields, in order: V gene, J gene, D gene, clone size, CDR3 protein, CDR3 DNA. D genes are given only for firm matches. Size is stated for part of the rows, as once, few or many counts, or as a class when the clone is expanded.

v_call: TRBV19; j_call: TRBJ1-1; d_call: -; clone_size: -; cdr3_aa: CASSIASGRTEAFF; cdr3_nt: TGTGCCAGTAGTATAGCGTCAGGTCGGACTGAAGCTTTCTTT
v_call: TRBV12-3/TRBV12-4; j_call: TRBJ1-4; d_call: -; clone_size: -; cdr3_aa: CASRAEGWEKLFF; cdr3_nt: TGTGCCAGCAGGGCCGAGGGCTGGGAAAAACTGTTTTTT
v_call: TRBV29-1; j_call: TRBJ1-1; d_call: -; clone_size: -; cdr3_aa: CSVEDRDLRSEAFF; cdr3_nt: TGCAGCGTTGAAGATAGGGACCTACGCTCTGAAGCTTTCTTT
v_call: TRBV12-3/TRBV12-4; j_call: TRBJ1-5; d_call: -; clone_size: many; cdr3_aa: CASSFGQGKAQPQHF; cdr3_nt: TGTGCCAGCAGTTTTGGGCAGGGGAAGGCTCAGCCCCAGCATTTT
v_call: TRBV5-1; j_call: TRBJ2-1; d_call: TRBD2; clone_size: -; cdr3_aa: CASSFRTSGGDSYNEQFF; cdr3_nt: TGCGCCAGCAGCTTTCGAACTAGCGGGGGGGATTCCTACAATGAGCAGTTCTTC
v_call: TRBV29-1; j_call: TRBJ2-2; d_call: -; clone_size: -; cdr3_aa: CSVEDLEKGTGELFF; cdr3_nt: TGCAGCGTTGAAGATCTTGAAAAGGGGACCGGGGAGCTGTTTTTT
v_call: TRBV7-9; j_call: TRBJ2-1; d_call: -; clone_size: -; cdr3_aa: CASSSGIPYNEQFF; cdr3_nt: TGTGCCAGCAGCTCAGGGATCCCCTACAATGAGCAGTTCTTC
v_call: TRBV15; j_call: TRBJ2-4; d_call: -; clone_size: few; cdr3_aa: CATSTSGALAKNIQYF; cdr3_nt: TGTGCCACCAGCACCTCGGGGGCCCTAGCCAAAAACATTCAGTACTTC
v_call: TRBV7-8; j_call: TRBJ2-3; d_call: -; clone_size: many; cdr3_aa: CASRTGTELLSTDTQYF; cdr3_nt: TGTGCCAGCAGAACCGGGACCGAGTTACTTAGCACAGATACGCAGTATTTT
v_call: TRBV7-6; j_call: TRBJ2-7; d_call: TRBD1; clone_size: many; cdr3_aa: CAFEGARYEQYF; cdr3_nt: TGTGCCTTTGAGGGGGCGCGGTACGAGCAGTACTTC